This T cell receptor (beta chain) was sequenced in a study of T cells in Graves' hyperthyroidism and ophthalmopathy. Amplification of TCR beta CDR3 regions used RNA as the template. The primer set for the first-round RT-PCR of the TCR CDR3 was HTBI. TCRdb used MiXCR to reprocess the multiplex PCR reads, holding one entry per CDR3 protein. This sample has more than 300,000 distinct CDR3 sequences, with about 14% found just once. Germline V gene sequence: CDR1 SGHAT, CDR2 FQNNGV. This CDR3 spans 17 amino acids. Trimming at V came to 5 bases and at J to 4 bases, leaving 11 bases not matched to a gene. This clonotype has a handful of counts. Possible read error: a much larger clone is one base away.

The genes are TRBV11-2 and TRBJ2-1, with 10 bases identical to TRBD2. This TCR was sampled from a woman in her 30s with Graves' ophthalmopathy. Sequenced input: blood. CDR3 amino acids: CASSKPTGLAKYNEQFF. The CDR3, as DNA: TGTGCCAGCAGCAAACCTACGGGACTAGCGAAATACAATGAGCAGTTCTTC.